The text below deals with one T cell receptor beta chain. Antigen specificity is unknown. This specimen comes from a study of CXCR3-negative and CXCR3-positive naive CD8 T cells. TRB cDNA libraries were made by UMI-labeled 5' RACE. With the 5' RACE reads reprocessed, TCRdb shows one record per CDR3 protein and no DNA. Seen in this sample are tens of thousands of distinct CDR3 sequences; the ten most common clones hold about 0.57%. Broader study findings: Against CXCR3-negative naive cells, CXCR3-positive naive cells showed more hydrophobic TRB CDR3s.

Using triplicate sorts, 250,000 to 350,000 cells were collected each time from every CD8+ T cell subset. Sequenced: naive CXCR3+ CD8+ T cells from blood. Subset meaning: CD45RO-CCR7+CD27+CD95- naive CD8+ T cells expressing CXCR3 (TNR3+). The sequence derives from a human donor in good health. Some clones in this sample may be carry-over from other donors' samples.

The CDR3 loop reads CASSFGGPTDTQYF. The V and J genes are TRBV28 and TRBJ2-3; TCRdb indicates TRBD2, and absent DNA this call remains unverified. This CDR3 contains 14 residues. Germline V gene sequence: CDR1 MDHEN, CDR2 SYDVKM.